This is a list of T cell receptor beta chains from one sample in a study of blood T cell repertoires in COVID-19. The protocol was immunoSEQ multiplex PCR, while the TCRdb copy is restricted to in-frame clones and leaves out a portion. Counted here are under 300,000 clones, approximately 85% occurring once; the ten biggest clones make up under 7%. Material: PBMCs or T cells enriched from blood (not recorded which). These receptors were obtained from a woman between 45 and 60 years old who had been exposed to COVID-19. Both conserved end residues are part of each CDR3. D genes are given only for firm matches. Expanded clones are given a class, and other clones once, few, many or no size at all.

v_call	j_call	d_call	clone_size	cdr3_nt	cdr3_aa
TRBV5-5	TRBJ1-1	NA	NA	TGTGCCAGCAGCTTTTTAGACCCTTTATCCGGCGGAGCTTTCTTT	CASSFLDPLSGGAFF
TRBV19	TRBJ2-7	NA	once	TGTGCCAGTAGTATCGTGGCTTCCTACGAGCAGTACTTC	CASSIVASYEQYF
TRBV7-8	TRBJ2-1	TRBD2	NA	TGTGCCAGCAGCCTGGGGACTAGGTTGAACAATGAGCAGTTCTTC	CASSLGTRLNNEQFF
TRBV10-3	TRBJ2-7	NA	NA	TGTGCCATCCAGTGGAGGGGGGAGGGCGAGCAGTACTTC	CAIQWRGEGEQYF
TRBV29-1	TRBJ1-6	NA	NA	TGCAGCGTTCAGGGCGCAGGACAGAATTCACCCCTCCACTTT	CSVQGAGQNSPLHF
TRBV5-1	TRBJ1-2	TRBD1	NA	TGCGCCTCCGGCCCCGGGACAGGGGGCGGCTATGGCTACACCTTC	CASGPGTGGGYGYTF
TRBV19	TRBJ1-2	NA	NA	TGTGCCAGTAGTATAGGGCAGATCTATGGCTACACCTTC	CASSIGQIYGYTF
TRBV4-1	TRBJ1-1	TRBD1	NA	TGCGCCAGCAGCGGCACAGGGGGAAAGAACACTGAAGCTTTCTTT	CASSGTGGKNTEAFF
TRBV6-1	TRBJ2-7	TRBD2	NA	TGTGCCAGCAGTGAAGCGCTTGGGACTACCTACGAGCAGTACTTC	CASSEALGTTYEQYF
TRBV28	TRBJ2-7	NA	NA	TGTGCCAGCAGTGCTTCAAACAGGGTCTCCTACGAGCAGTACTTC	CASSASNRVSYEQYF
TRBV19	TRBJ2-3	NA	NA	TGTGCCAGTAGTATAAGCCTCGGCACAGATACGCAGTATTTT	CASSISLGTDTQYF
TRBV5-1	TRBJ1-1	NA	NA	TGCGCCAGCAGCACGGGTATGGACACTGAAGCTTTCTTT	CASSTGMDTEAFF
TRBV3-1/TRBV3-2	TRBJ2-1	TRBD2	NA	TGTGCCAGCAGCCAAAAGTGGGGACTAGCGCAATTGGATGAGCAGTTCTTC	CASSQKWGLAQLDEQFF
TRBV20-1	TRBJ1-2	NA	NA	TGCAGTGCTAGATCCCGGAGTGGCTACACCTTC	CSARSRSGYTF
TRBV30	TRBJ1-6	TRBD1	NA	TGTGCCTGGAGTGAACAGGGGGCCGATAATTCACCCCTCCACTTT	CAWSEQGADNSPLHF
TRBV6-1	TRBJ1-5	NA	NA	TGTGCCAGCAGTGAAAGGGAGGACCAGCCCCAGCATTTT	CASSEREDQPQHF
TRBV10-3	TRBJ1-1	NA	NA	TGTGCCATCAGTGTCGGACAGTCTGAAGCTTTCTTT	CAISVGQSEAFF
TRBV7-3	TRBJ2-3	NA	NA	TGTGCCAGCAGCTCCGGCGGGCTGGATACGCAGTATTTT	CASSSGGLDTQYF
TRBV2	TRBJ1-1	TRBD1	NA	TGTGCCAGCAGCGCTTGGGACAGCTTGAACACTGAAGCTTTCTTT	CASSAWDSLNTEAFF
TRBV12-3/TRBV12-4	TRBJ1-1	TRBD1	NA	TGTGCCAGCAGTGGACAGGGAACTGAAGCTTTCTTT	CASSGQGTEAFF
TRBV4-3	TRBJ2-7	NA	NA	TGCGCCAGCAGCCAAGTAATCGGTTCTTACGAGCAGTACTTC	CASSQVIGSYEQYF
TRBV29-1	TRBJ1-1	NA	NA	TGCAGCGTTACCCGACGAAGCGCGAACACTGAAGCTTTCTTT	CSVTRRSANTEAFF
TRBV19	TRBJ1-1	NA	NA	TGTGCCAGCGCCCTAGGAGACTGGACTGAAGCTTTCTTT	CASALGDWTEAFF
TRBV19	TRBJ2-3	TRBD2	NA	TGTGCCAGTAGGGCCCTAGCGGGGGGGCCGGATACGCAGTATTTT	CASRALAGGPDTQYF
TRBV7-9	TRBJ1-6	NA	NA	TGTGCCAGCAGCTTTGGGGGGGCTCCTTCACCCCTCCACTTT	CASSFGGAPSPLHF
TRBV5-5	TRBJ2-7	NA	NA	TGTGCCAGCAGCTTAGAACGGGGATACGAGCAGTACTTC	CASSLERGYEQYF
TRBV18	TRBJ2-1	NA	NA	TGTGCCAGCTCACCTCGTCCCCTAAGCTCCTACAATGAGCAGTTCTTC	CASSPRPLSSYNEQFF
TRBV28	TRBJ1-1	NA	NA	TGTGCTTCGAGTCGTGGGGGGATAACGAACACTGAAGCTTTCTTT	CASSRGGITNTEAFF
TRBV11-2	TRBJ1-2	NA	NA	TGTGCCAGCGAGGAGATGAGTGGAGGTTATGGCTACACCTTC	CASEEMSGGYGYTF
TRBV18	TRBJ2-2	TRBD1	NA	TGTGCCAGCTCATCCGGACAGGGTGGATCCGGGGAGCTGTTTTTT	CASSSGQGGSGELFF
TRBV9	TRBJ1-2	NA	NA	TGTGCCAGCAGCCCCGGGGAGGTGATGTACTATGGCTACACCTTC	CASSPGEVMYYGYTF
TRBV9	TRBJ1-4	TRBD1	NA	TGTGCCAGCTCGTCCGGGACAGGACATGAAAAACTGTTTTTT	CASSSGTGHEKLFF
TRBV5-1	TRBJ2-2	TRBD2	NA	TGCGCCAGCAGCCAATTAGCGGGGAATCCGTCCGGGGAGCTGTTTTTT	CASSQLAGNPSGELFF
TRBV6-5	TRBJ1-1	NA	NA	TGTGCCAGCAGTTACCAGGTGAACACTGAAGCTTTCTTT	CASSYQVNTEAFF
TRBV11-2	TRBJ1-2	NA	few	TGTGCCAGCAGCAAAATAGGGGACTATGGCTACACCTTC	CASSKIGDYGYTF
TRBV10-3	TRBJ1-1	NA	NA	TGTGCCATCAGTGAGTCCGGAGGAATGGCTTTCTTT	CAISESGGMAFF
TRBV11-2	TRBJ2-7	TRBD1	once	TGTGCCAGCAGTGTTAAGGACAGGGACGGCGAGCAGTACTTC	CASSVKDRDGEQYF
TRBV9	TRBJ2-7	TRBD1	NA	TGTGCCAGCAGCGGGGGACAGGAGTTACCCTACGAGCAGTACTTC	CASSGGQELPYEQYF
TRBV27	TRBJ1-4	NA	NA	TGTGCCAGCAGTTTCAGACAGTTCGAAAAACTGTTTTTT	CASSFRQFEKLFF
TRBV10-2	TRBJ2-3	NA	once	TGCGCCAGCGACGCAGGGAAAGAGTCAGATACGCAGTATTTT	CASDAGKESDTQYF